Each of the 26 T cell receptor beta chains below was sequenced from the same sample in a study of blood T cells in healthy people across ages. Using a J-beta primer mix together with a sample-barcoded 5' primer, a second PCR was run for about 7 to 12 cycles. TCRdb re-called the 5' RACE reads through MiXCR, storing one row per CDR3 protein. The sample lists around 1,800,000 distinct CDR3 sequences; roughly two fifths were seen once. Sequencing was performed on blood. These receptors all stem from a human donor in good health.

This clonotype showed up just a few times. V is TRBV29-1 and J is TRBJ2-1; 8 positions agree with TRBD1. This CDR3 is built from 13 residues. Germline V gives CDR1 SQVTM, CDR2 ANQGSEA. V was clipped by 7 bases and J by 8 bases; unmatched bases: 10. The CDR3 region has the DNA TGCAGCGGTACCCCCGACAGGGGCGATGAGCAGTTCTTC. Amino acids: CSGTPDRGDEQFF.

V usage is TRBV6-1 and J usage is TRBJ2-1; 7 bases fit TRBD1. J gave up 8 bases and V 7 bases, and 14 bases lay outside the gene matches. Germline values: CDR1 MNHNS, CDR2 SASEGT. The CDR3 has 15 residues. CDR3 amino acids: CASKEGQDLGYEQFF. The CDR3 bases are TGTGCCAGCAAAGAAGGACAGGACCTTGGCTATGAGCAGTTCTTC.

This clonotype appeared a single time. The V call is TRBV24-1, the J call TRBJ2-4; 7 bases agree with TRBD2. The J call could be wrong; TRBJ2-7 is a better fit for the DNA end. The length of the CDR3 is 16 residues. Per the germline V gene, CDR1 is KGHDR and CDR2 is SFDVKD. CDR3: CATSDASGASNYEQYF. CDR3 nucleotide sequence: TGTGCCACCAGTGATGCTAGCGGTGCCTCCAACTACGAGCAGTACTTC.

The chain employs TRBV6-4 and TRBJ2-3; TRBD1 is a possible D gene (5 bases). CDR1 is MRHNA, CDR2 SNTAGT, per germline. V lost 5 bases to trimming and J lost 5 bases, with 17 bases between them. The CDR3 totals 15 residues. The CDR3 coding sequence is TGTGCCAGCAGTAGAAATGGCCGCCAGGGAGATACGCAGTATTTT. Translated: CASSRNGRQGDTQYF.

At least ten counts were recorded for this clonotype. The junction shows a germline mismatch at one end, possibly a read error. The chain employs TRBV5-1 and TRBJ2-7; TRBD1 agrees at 11 bases. Germline loops: CDR1 SGHRS, CDR2 YFSETQ. The CDR3 consists of 13 residues. The CDR3 sequence: CASRGQGAYEQYF. CDR3 coding DNA: TGTGCCAGCAGGGGACAGGGGGCCTACGAGCAGTACTTC. Full variable domain (remainder filled in from reference TRBV5-1 and TRBJ2-7): KAGVTQTPRYLIKTRGQQVTLSCSPISGHRSVSWYQQTPGQGLQFLFEYFSETQRNKGNFPGRFSGRQFSNSRSEMNVSTLELGDSALYLCASRGQGAYEQYFGPGTRLTVT.

The J gene is TRBJ2-2, the V gene TRBV7-3, with 8 bases fitting TRBD1. Trimming took 5 bases from V and 6 from J; bases not matched to a gene: 20. The V gene's germline CDR1 is SGHTA and CDR2 FQGTGA. CDR3 size: 19 residues. The CDR3: CASSPSNRPGQGSAGELFF. The CDR3 bases are TGTGCCAGCAGCCCTAGCAACCGCCCAGGACAGGGTTCGGCCGGGGAGCTGTTTTTT.

CDR3 protein: CASRKGTGDETQYF. CDR3 coding DNA: TGTGCCAGCAGGAAGGGGACAGGGGATGAGACCCAGTACTTC. The V and J genes are TRBV12-3 or TRBV12-4 and TRBJ2-5, with 10 bases fitting TRBD1. The junction had 6 bases not matched to a gene; V was cut back by 6 bases and J by 5 bases. The CDR3 length is 14 residues.

There are a few counts of this clonotype. This sequence joins TRBV12-3 or TRBV12-4 and TRBJ1-5, with D possibly being TRBD1 (5 bases). CDR3 size: 13 residues. V was shortened by 7 bases and J by 4 bases, with 11 bases between the two germline ends. In nucleotides, the CDR3 is TGTGCCAGCACCTGGGGCGGAAATCAGCCCCAGCATTTT. It is translated as CASTWGGNQPQHF.

V is TRBV4-3 and J is TRBJ2-3; unclear D gene. The germline gives CDR1 LGHNA, CDR2 YSLEER. The V end was cut by 0 bases, the J end by 2 bases, with 6 bases between. The CDR3 is 14 residues long. This CDR3 reads CASSQDHFTDTQYF. The CDR3 DNA reads TGCGCCAGCAGCCAAGATCACTTCACAGATACGCAGTATTTT.

In this sample, this clonotype turned up a few times. This chain joins TRBV7-9 and TRBJ2-7, with 10 bases aligning to TRBD2. The CDR3 sequence is 15 residues long. CDR1 is SEHNR, CDR2 FQNEAQ, per germline (reference sequence). V lost 1 base, J lost 5 bases, and 5 bases stayed unmatched. CDR3: CASSLDRLAGHEQYF. The CDR3 coding sequence is TGTGCCAGCAGCTTAGATCGACTAGCGGGCCACGAGCAGTACTTC.

A few counts support this clonotype. The rearrangement uses TRBV29-1 and TRBJ1-4; D gene uncertain. Germline V gene lookup returns CDR1 SQVTM and CDR2 ANQGSEA. CDR3 length: 14 amino acids. V gave up 5 bases and J gave up 5 bases, with 15 bases separating them. The CDR3 coding sequence is TGCAGCGTTACCCTGGGAGAACAGAATGAAAAACTGTTTTTT. This encodes CSVTLGEQNEKLFF.

The CDR3: CSARDPTEGYTF. The DNA of the CDR3 is TGCAGTGCTAGAGATCCGACGGAGGGCTACACCTTC. The V gene is TRBV20-1, the J gene TRBJ1-2, with D hard to call. This CDR3 contains 12 residues. Germline V lookup: CDR1 DFQATT, CDR2 SNEGSKA (reference sequence). V dropped 0 bases and J dropped 8 bases, with 10 bases sitting between them.

This clonotype appeared a single time. The CDR3 sequence: CSVKGGHCYGYTF. The CDR3 coding sequence is TGCAGCGTTAAGGGAGGACACTGCTATGGCTACACCTTC. This rearrangement joins TRBV29-1 to TRBJ1-2; a weak D match, TRBD1 (5 bases). V lost 5 bases to trimming and J lost 4 bases, with 14 bases between them. The germline V gene has CDR1 SQVTM and CDR2 ANQGSEA. The CDR3 spans 13 residues.

The gene calls are TRBV5-1 and TRBJ2-1; the D gene is possibly TRBD2 (5 bases). The germline V gene encodes CDR1 SGHRS and CDR2 YFSETQ. V lost 5 bases to trimming and J lost 7 bases, with 19 bases between them. The CDR3 has 15 amino acids. The CDR3 DNA is TGCGCCAGCAGAGTCGAGCGCCTACCGGGAAATGAGCAGTTCTTC. It encodes CASRVERLPGNEQFF.

This clonotype was seen at least ten times. V is TRBV6-5 and J is TRBJ2-7; a weak D match, TRBD1 (6 bases). The CDR3 sequence is 12 residues long. V shed 8 bases and J shed 2 bases, with 10 bases lying between them. Germline loops: CDR1 MNHEY, CDR2 SVGAGI. The CDR3 loop is CASRTETYEQYF. In DNA form, the CDR3 reads TGTGCCAGCCGGACAGAGACCTACGAGCAGTACTTC.

The chain recombines TRBV28 with TRBJ1-2, with D possibly matching TRBD1 (6 bases). The CDR3 totals 16 residues. Per the germline V gene, CDR1 is MDHEN and CDR2 is SYDVKM. Trimming shortened V by 4 bases and J by 4 bases, and 19 bases separated the two germline ends. The CDR3 region has the DNA TGTGCCAGCAGTTCTTGGACAGCGATACTCTCCTATGGCTACACCTTC. This sequence encodes CASSSWTAILSYGYTF.

The chain has TRBV20-1 and TRBJ2-4, with TRBD2 as a possible D gene (6 bases). The CDR3 runs to 13 residues. V lost 5 bases and J lost 3, with 11 bases in between. The germline V gene has CDR1 DFQATT and CDR2 SNEGSKA (reference sequence). The DNA for the CDR3 is TGCAGTGCTGGCGAGCGGGTCAAAAACATTCAGTACTTC. It yields the protein CSAGERVKNIQYF.

The V and J genes are TRBV28 and TRBJ2-3; D not resolved. The V gene's germline CDR1 is MDHEN and CDR2 SYDVKM. Deletions cut 7 bases from V and 6 bases from J, with 17 bases between. This CDR3 region has 14 residues. The CDR3 reads CASTLSYTGDTQYF. The CDR3 bases are TGTGCCAGCACCTTGAGCTACACTGGGGATACGCAGTATTTT.

As concerns this clonotype: A much larger clone differs from this one at a single base, so this may be a read error. This chain uses TRBV4-3 with TRBJ1-2, with a weak D call TRBD1 (6 bases). CDR1 is LGHNA and CDR2 is YSLEER in the germline V gene. The CDR3 is 14 amino acids. V gave up 4 bases and J gave up 4 bases, with 13 bases separating them. The CDR3 spells CASSPGADSYGYTF. Here the CDR3 DNA reads TGCGCCAGCAGCCCGGGGGCGGACAGCTATGGCTACACCTTC.

The V gene is TRBV29-1, the J gene TRBJ1-1; perhaps TRBD1 as D (5 bases). V shed 4 bases and J shed 1 base, with 10 bases lying between them. This CDR3 is built from 13 residues. Germline V CDR1 and CDR2: SQVTM, ANQGSEA. CDR3 coding DNA: TGCAGCGTTGTCGGACACTCGAACACTGAAGCTTTCTTT. Amino acids: CSVVGHSNTEAFF.

The chain employs TRBV7-3 and TRBJ2-3; TRBD2 aligns across 11 bases. Germline V gene sequence: CDR1 SGHTA, CDR2 FQGTGA. V was clipped by 4 bases and J by 4 bases; unmatched bases: 4. The CDR3 covers 15 residues. The CDR3 region is CASSSSGGIADTQYF. The CDR3 DNA follows: TGTGCCAGCAGCTCTAGCGGGGGGATCGCAGATACGCAGTATTTT.

This rearrangement joins TRBV7-2 to TRBJ2-1; TRBD1 is a possible D gene (6 bases). The V end lost 5 bases, the J end lost 2 bases, and 13 bases lay between the germline ends. The length of the CDR3 is 15 residues. Germline values: CDR1 SGHTA, CDR2 FQGNSA. The CDR3 coding sequence is TGTGCCAGCAGCAGACACCGGGACACCTACAATGAGCAGTTCTTC. Amino acid sequence: CASSRHRDTYNEQFF.

This clonotype was recorded a few times. The rearrangement uses TRBV9 and TRBJ2-7, with no clear D. Trimming took 0 bases from V and 3 from J, leaving 7 bases between them. Germline values: CDR1 SGDLS, CDR2 YYNGEE. This CDR3 contains 13 residues. The CDR3 protein is CASSVDQYYEQYF. The CDR3 DNA reads as TGTGCCAGCAGCGTAGACCAATACTACGAGCAGTACTTC.

The rearrangement joins TRBV20-1 to TRBJ2-3; D is unclear. V lost 6 bases and J 1 base, leaving 17 bases between the germline ends. Germline values: CDR1 DFQATT, CDR2 SNEGSKA (reference sequence). CDR3 length equals 15 residues. CDR3 sequence (DNA): TGCAGTGCCCCGAACCGACTTATTCGCACAGATACGCAGTATTTT. Its translation is CSAPNRLIRTDTQYF.

The rearrangement uses TRBV18 and TRBJ2-1; 11 bases line up with TRBD2. The CDR3 runs to 14 residues. Germline CDR1 and CDR2: KGHSH and LQKENI. The V and J ends lost 11 bases and 9 bases, in that order; junction bases with no gene match: 12. The CDR3: CASSETSGDLEQFF. The CDR3 DNA is TGTGCCTCCTCAGAGACTAGCGGGGACCTTGAGCAGTTCTTC.

The table lists this clonotype with a few counts. This chain links TRBV11-2 with TRBJ2-3; a weak D match, TRBD1 (7 bases). Between the trimmed V and J ends, which lost 3 bases and 2 bases, there was a span of 18 bases. Germline CDR1 is SGHAT and CDR2 is FQNNGV. The CDR3 contains 17 residues. The CDR3 DNA is TGTGCCAGCAGCTTCACGGGGGACAGCTTCTCCACAGATACGCAGTATTTT. It is translated as CASSFTGDSFSTDTQYF. Complete variable domain (other parts from reference TRBV11-2 and TRBJ2-3): EAGVAQSPRYKIIEKRQSVAFWCNPISGHATLYWYQQILGQGPKLLIQFQNNGVVDDSQLPKDRFSAERLKGVDSTLKIQPAKLEDSAVYLCASSFTGDSFSTDTQYFGPGTRLTVL.